Shown below are 15 T cell receptor beta chains from a single sample sequenced in a study of identical twins listed by TCRdb under 2016. Library generation was performed with 5' RACE. TCRdb records Illumina HiSeq 2000 as the sequencer. TCRdb applied fastp at Q25 and MiXCR to the public reads, then kept only in-frame beta chains. For every CDR3 protein sequence, its rows merge into one entry that carries the most common genes and DNA. In this sample the table shows 450,000 to 500,000 distinct CDR3 sequences, approximately 14% of which occur a single time. Approximately 0.98% of the sample goes to the ten largest clones. The same sample was also used in a study of yellow fever vaccine responses in identical twins.

Sequenced sample: CD4+ T cells sorted from blood. These receptors came from a woman under 30 in good health.

Only a few counts were recorded for this clonotype. The chain recombines TRBV28 with TRBJ2-1; the match to TRBD2 covers 10 bases. The V gene's germline CDR1 is MDHEN and CDR2 SYDVKM. V shed 3 bases and J 9 bases; nucleotides not matched to a gene: 20. The length of the CDR3 is 19 residues. In DNA form, the CDR3 reads TGTGCCAGCAGTTTTCCCGACCGGAGCGGGGGGGCCGGGTTGTTTGAGCAGTTCTTC. This sequence encodes CASSFPDRSGGAGLFEQFF.

This clonotype turned up a few times. The chain uses TRBV29-1 and TRBJ2-5, with TRBD1 as a possible D gene (6 bases). The CDR3 spans 13 residues. From germline, CDR1 is SQVTM and CDR2 ANQGSEA. Trimming cost V 6 bases and J 0 bases, with 11 bases left between them. DNA for the CDR3: TGCAGCGTGAAACAGGGAAACCAAGAGACCCAGTACTTC. This translates into CSVKQGNQETQYF.

V and J are TRBV3-1 and TRBJ2-2, with 11 bases identical to TRBD2. J was trimmed by 5 bases and V by 5 bases; bases with no gene match: 7. Germline V lookup: CDR1 LGHDT, CDR2 YNNKEL (reference sequence). The CDR3 consists of 16 residues. The CDR3 nucleotides read TGTGCCAGCAGCTATGGGGGACTAGCGGCTACCGGGGAGCTGTTTTTT. It specifies CASSYGGLAATGELFF.

This clonotype was recorded at least ten times. This chain connects TRBV12-3 or TRBV12-4 to TRBJ2-7, with TRBD1 identical over 8 bases. CDR3 size: 14 residues. Trimming cost V 6 bases and J 0 bases; bases outside gene matches: 4. As DNA, the CDR3 is TGTGCCAGCAGCACAGGGGGAAGCTCCTACGAGCAGTACTTC. This gives the protein CASSTGGSSYEQYF.

V usage is TRBV3-1 and J usage is TRBJ2-7, with 7 bases aligning to TRBD2. The V segment lost 4 bases and the J segment 2 bases; nucleotides outside the gene matches: 8. This CDR3 contains 15 residues. The V gene's germline CDR1 is LGHDT and CDR2 YNNKEL (reference sequence). DNA for the CDR3: TGTGCCAGCAGCCGGGGGGGGAGGAACCCCTACGAGCAGTACTTC. This encodes CASSRGGRNPYEQYF.

This clonotype has more than one count but fewer than ten. V gene TRBV5-1 combines with J gene TRBJ2-7; D is undetermined. This CDR3 has 13 amino acids. V lost 1 base to trimming and J lost 4 bases, with 9 bases between them. In germline, CDR1 is SGHRS, CDR2 YFSETQ. In DNA form, the CDR3 reads TGCGCCAGCAGCTTGACAGACCCATACGAGCAGTACTTC. Residues: CASSLTDPYEQYF.

This chain connects TRBV28 to TRBJ2-7, with 8 bases fitting TRBD2. Germline assignment: CDR1 MDHEN and CDR2 SYDVKM. This CDR3 has 14 residues. Trimming cost V 6 bases and J 3 bases; bases outside gene matches: 7. This chain's CDR3 is CASRTAGGRYEQYF. The CDR3 DNA sequence: TGTGCCAGCAGGACTGCGGGGGGCCGCTACGAGCAGTACTTC.

In its sample, this clonotype was seen a few times. The V gene is TRBV7-8, the J gene TRBJ2-7; no clear D gene. The CDR3 consists of 14 residues. Germline loops: CDR1 SGHVS, CDR2 FQNEAQ. V gave up 1 base and J gave up 4 bases, with 11 bases separating them. The CDR3 spells CASSLVAELYEQYF. For the CDR3, the DNA is TGTGCCAGCAGCTTAGTGGCGGAACTATACGAGCAGTACTTC.

V usage is TRBV24-1 and J usage is TRBJ2-2; 7 bases map to TRBD2. Trimming cost V 8 bases and J 5 bases; bases outside gene matches: 4. CDR1 and CDR2 (germline): KGHDR, SFDVKD. The CDR3 runs 13 residues. CDR3 sequence: CATTWGGTGELFF. In DNA, the CDR3 is TGTGCCACCACCTGGGGGGGGACCGGGGAGCTGTTTTTT.

This clonotype appeared a few times. The gene calls are TRBV12-3 or TRBV12-4 and TRBJ1-6, with D perhaps matching TRBD1 (5 bases). The V end lost 5 bases, the J end lost 9 bases, and 20 bases lay between the germline ends. This CDR3 has 16 amino acids. In DNA form, the CDR3 reads TGTGCCAGCAGTGCTATCGTCGGGGGGTTTGGTTCACCCCTCCACTTT. Encoded protein: CASSAIVGGFGSPLHF.

This clonotype occurred a few times. V is TRBV10-3 and J is TRBJ1-6; D gene ambiguous. The germline V gene encodes CDR1 ENHRY and CDR2 SYGVKD. The CDR3 is 12 amino acids. V was cut by 2 bases and J by 7 bases, with 3 bases left in between. The CDR3 sequence is CAISEKNSPLHF. The CDR3, as DNA: TGTGCCATCAGTGAGAAAAATTCACCCCTCCACTTT.

The V call is TRBV12-3 or TRBV12-4, the J call TRBJ2-7; D may be TRBD1 (6 bases). The CDR3 length is 13 residues. The V end was cut by 0 bases, the J end by 7 bases, with 10 bases between. The CDR3 loop is CASSLAEGGEQYF. The DNA for the CDR3 is TGTGCCAGCAGTTTAGCGGAAGGGGGAGAGCAGTACTTC.

The chain recombines TRBV30 with TRBJ2-7, with 7 bases lining up with TRBD2. The V gene end was trimmed by 4 bases and the J gene end by 5 bases; junction bases not matched to a gene: 2. The CDR3 totals 11 residues. The germline V gene encodes CDR1 GTSNPN and CDR2 SVGIG (reference sequence). CDR3 region: CAWMGRDEQYF. CDR3 DNA: TGTGCCTGGATGGGGAGGGACGAGCAGTACTTC.

The chain couples TRBV3-1 to TRBJ2-3; tentative D call: TRBD2 (5 bases). The V end lost 0 bases, the J end lost 4 bases, and 8 bases lay between the germline ends. The CDR3 loop spans 14 amino acids. Germline V gene sequence: CDR1 LGHDT, CDR2 YNNKEL (reference sequence). Here the CDR3 reads CASSQDFGADTQYF. The CDR3 nucleotides read TGTGCCAGCAGCCAAGATTTCGGGGCAGATACGCAGTATTTT.

This clonotype was counted a few times. The chain combines TRBV7-2 with TRBJ1-4, with a tentative D call TRBD1 (5 bases). V was shortened by 2 bases and J by 7 bases, with 11 bases between the two germline ends. Germline assignment: CDR1 SGHTA and CDR2 FQGNSA. This CDR3 spans 14 amino acids. The CDR3: CASSLLTASEKLFF. The CDR3 nucleotides are TGTGCCAGCAGCTTATTGACAGCAAGTGAAAAACTGTTTTTT. The full variable domain, with the rest looked up from reference TRBV7-2 and TRBJ1-4, is GAGVSQSPSNKVTEKGKDVELRCDPISGHTALYWYRQSLGQGLEFLIYFQGNSAPDKSGLPSDRFSAERTGGSVSTLTIQRTQQEDSAVYLCASSLLTASEKLFFGSGTQLSVL.